This T cell receptor (beta chain) was recovered during a study of regulatory T cells in long-lasting Graves disease. Findings and caveats of the study: Persistent Graves' patients showed a TCR diversity that was lower than that of newly diagnosed ones.

TCR beta libraries were built with iRepertoire HTBI primers and Arm-PCR of CDR3 regions. In the original workflow: Analysis of the samples identified around 64 TRBV and roughly 15 TRBJ segments. TCRdb recomputed calls from the multiplex PCR reads with MiXCR, one row per CDR3 protein. TCRdb's processing, not the study's, gives the V and J calls here. The repertoire holds over 250,000 distinct CDR3 sequences, approximately 20% seen once, with just over 55% in the top ten. A remark on this clonotype: Its matching antigen is unknown.

Time point: persistent/refractory GD, antithyroid drugs over 5 years with positive TRAb. TCR sequences were obtained from RNA taken from PBMCs. J gave up 4 bases and V 4 bases, and 8 bases lay outside the gene matches. The length of the CDR3 is 14 residues. Germline V gene data show CDR1 as SGDLS and CDR2 as YYNGEE. The chain has TRBV9 and TRBJ2-7; 7 positions match TRBD2. The source material was peripheral blood mononuclear cells (PBMCs), sampled when the disease was refractory, from a patient treated with antithyroid drugs. This clonotype was obtained from a female donor with Graves disease. The CDR3 is CASSPTGGKYEQYF. DNA for the CDR3: TGTGCCAGCAGCCCGACCGGGGGGAAATACGAGCAGTACTTC.